This TCR beta chain was recorded in a study of cytomegalovirus exposure and HLA in healthy donors. A multiplex PCR was run with 60 Vbeta primers and 13 Jbeta primers. Method: immunoSEQ multiplex PCR; TCRdb's copy keeps in-frame clones and lacks some. The sample shows about 140,000 clones, more than 70% of them seen only once. Losses at the gene ends were 3 bases for V and 2 bases for J; bases not matched to a gene: 7. The germline V gene encodes CDR1 LNHNV and CDR2 YYDKDF (reference sequence). This CDR3 contains 15 residues. The sample was PBMCs. The chain joins TRBV15 to TRBJ2-7, with 7 positions matching TRBD1. This clonotype was sampled from a man between 35 and 55 years old in good health and CMV-seronegative. The CDR3 reads CATSSRQGDPYEQYF. CDR3 coding DNA: TGTGCCACCAGCAGTAGACAGGGAGACCCCTACGAGCAGTACTTC.